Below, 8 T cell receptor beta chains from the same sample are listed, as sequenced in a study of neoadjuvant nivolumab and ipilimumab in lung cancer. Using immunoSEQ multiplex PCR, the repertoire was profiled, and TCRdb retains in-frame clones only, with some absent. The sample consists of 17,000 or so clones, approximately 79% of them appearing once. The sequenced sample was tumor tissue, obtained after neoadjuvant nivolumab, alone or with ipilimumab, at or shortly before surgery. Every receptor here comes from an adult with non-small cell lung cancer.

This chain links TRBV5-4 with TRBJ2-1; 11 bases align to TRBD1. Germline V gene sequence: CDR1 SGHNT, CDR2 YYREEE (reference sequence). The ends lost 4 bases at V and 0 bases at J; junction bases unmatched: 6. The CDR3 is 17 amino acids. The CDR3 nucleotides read TGTGCCAGCAGCATGGGACAGGGGGTACCCTCCTACAATGAGCAGTTCTTC. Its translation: CASSMGQGVPSYNEQFF.

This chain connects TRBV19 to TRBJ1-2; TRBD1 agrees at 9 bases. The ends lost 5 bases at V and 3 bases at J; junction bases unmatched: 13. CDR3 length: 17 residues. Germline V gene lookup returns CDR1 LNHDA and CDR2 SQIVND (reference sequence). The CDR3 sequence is CASSEGGTGSAYYGYTF. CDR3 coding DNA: TGTGCCAGTAGTGAGGGCGGGACAGGGAGCGCGTACTATGGCTACACCTTC.

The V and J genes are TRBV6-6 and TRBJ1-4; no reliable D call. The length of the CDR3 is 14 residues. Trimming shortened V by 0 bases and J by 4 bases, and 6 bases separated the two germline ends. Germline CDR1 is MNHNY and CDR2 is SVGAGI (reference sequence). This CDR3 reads CASSYSTYNEKLFF. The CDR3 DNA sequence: TGTGCCAGCAGTTACTCGACGTATAATGAAAAACTGTTTTTT.

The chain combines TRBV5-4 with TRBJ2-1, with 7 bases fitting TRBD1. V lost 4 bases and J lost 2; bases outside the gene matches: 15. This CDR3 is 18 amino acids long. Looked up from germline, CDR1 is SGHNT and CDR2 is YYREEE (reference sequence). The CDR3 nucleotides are TGTGCCAGCAGCCCGGCCTTTACGGGACAGCTTACCTACAATGAGCAGTTCTTC. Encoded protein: CASSPAFTGQLTYNEQFF.

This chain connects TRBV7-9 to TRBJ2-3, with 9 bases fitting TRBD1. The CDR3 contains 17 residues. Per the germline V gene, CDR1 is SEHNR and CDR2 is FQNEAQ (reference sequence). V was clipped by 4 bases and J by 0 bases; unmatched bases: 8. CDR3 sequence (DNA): TGTGCCAGCAGCTCGGGACAGGGAACTCGTAGCACAGATACGCAGTATTTT. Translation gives CASSSGQGTRSTDTQYF.

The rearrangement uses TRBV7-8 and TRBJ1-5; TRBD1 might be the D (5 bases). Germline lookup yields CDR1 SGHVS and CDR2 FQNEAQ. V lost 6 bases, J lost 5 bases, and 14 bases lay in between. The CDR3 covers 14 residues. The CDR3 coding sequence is TGTGCCAGCAGTTACGGGGGAGGGGATCAGCCCCAGCATTTT. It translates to CASSYGGGDQPQHF.

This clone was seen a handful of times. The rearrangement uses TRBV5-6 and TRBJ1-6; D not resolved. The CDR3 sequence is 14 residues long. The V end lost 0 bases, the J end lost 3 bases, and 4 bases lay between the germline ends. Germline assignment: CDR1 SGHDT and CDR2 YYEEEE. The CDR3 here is CASSLEVYNSPLHF. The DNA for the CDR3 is TGTGCCAGCAGCTTGGAGGTCTATAATTCACCCCTCCACTTT.

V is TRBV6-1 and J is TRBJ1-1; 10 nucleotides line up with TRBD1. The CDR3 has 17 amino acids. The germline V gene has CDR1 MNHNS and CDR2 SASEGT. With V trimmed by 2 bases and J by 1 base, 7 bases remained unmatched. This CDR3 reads CASSEWDRGTSNTEAFF. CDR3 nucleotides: TGTGCCAGCAGTGAATGGGACAGGGGCACGTCGAACACTGAAGCTTTCTTT.